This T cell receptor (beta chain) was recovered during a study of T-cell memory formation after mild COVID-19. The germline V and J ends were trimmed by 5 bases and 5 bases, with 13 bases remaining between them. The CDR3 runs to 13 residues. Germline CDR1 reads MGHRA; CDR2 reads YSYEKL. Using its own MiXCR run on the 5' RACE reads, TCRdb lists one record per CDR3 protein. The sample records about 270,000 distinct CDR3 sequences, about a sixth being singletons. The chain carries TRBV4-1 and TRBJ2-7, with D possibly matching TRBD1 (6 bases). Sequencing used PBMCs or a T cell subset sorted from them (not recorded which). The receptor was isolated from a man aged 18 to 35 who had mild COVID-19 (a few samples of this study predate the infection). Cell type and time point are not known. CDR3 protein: CASSYTRGDEQYF. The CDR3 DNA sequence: TGCGCCAGCAGCTACACCAGGGGCGACGAGCAGTACTTC.